What follows describes a single TCR beta chain. This entry is derived from a study of CD8 T cells in Susac syndrome. Study-level information: When their blood was taken, the Susac syndrome patients had either not yet had any therapy, were taking corticosteroids, or were taking intravenous immunoglobulin alone.

Germline loops: CDR1 LGHDT, CDR2 YNNKEL (reference sequence). There are 13 residues in the CDR3. V gave up 1 base and J gave up 6 bases, with 9 bases separating them. cDNA came from approximately 0.5 to 1 ug RNA primed by random hexamers. TCRdb fed the immunoSEQ multiplex PCR reads into MiXCR, producing one record per CDR3 protein. The sample contains about 140,000 distinct CDR3 sequences, 95% of which appear only once. Sequencing was performed on CD4+ T cells from PBMCs. This sequence was found in a human donor with Susac syndrome. The V and J genes are TRBV3-1 and TRBJ2-5; D gene unclear. The CDR3 DNA follows: TGTGCCAGCAGCCAAGGCAGGACGAAGACCCAGTACTTC. Protein: CASSQGRTKTQYF.